Sequencing of this T cell receptor (beta chain) was carried out in a study of T cells in Graves' hyperthyroidism and ophthalmopathy. Diagnoses rested on clinical symptoms, serum thyroxine and TRAb, thyroid ultrasound and orbital computed tomography. This clonotype was seen many times. The antigen remains unidentified. Amplification targeted TCR beta CDR3 regions from RNA transcripts. When the TCR CDR3 underwent first-round RT-PCR, the HTBI primer set was used. MiXCR was run by TCRdb on the multiplex PCR reads, yielding one entry per CDR3 protein. The sample yields hundreds of thousands of distinct CDR3 sequences, approximately 15% seen once. The CDR3 extends over 15 amino acids. V lost 1 base to trimming and J lost 3 bases, with 10 bases between them. From germline, CDR1 is SGHTA and CDR2 FQGNSA. The study's findings and limits: A median about 7 months before onset, the model predicted ophthalmopathy. The majority of expanded thyroid clonotypes above 0.001 also appeared in blood.

The sequencing input was blood. This chain joins TRBV7-2 and TRBJ2-1; possibly TRBD2 for D (5 bases). The receptor was isolated from a woman in her late teens or twenties with Graves' hyperthyroidism. The CDR3, as DNA: TGTGCCAGCAGCTTAGTATCGGGGATCTACAATGAGCAGTTCTTC. Translated, it gives CASSLVSGIYNEQFF.